These T cell receptor beta chains were read from a single sample in a study of PD-1 blockade in classical Hodgkin lymphoma. TCRdb keeps only in-frame clones here, not all; method: immunoSEQ multiplex PCR. This table has some 22,000 clones, roughly 80% appearing once. This specimen consisted of peripheral blood mononuclear cells (PBMCs), obtained before the second cycle of nivolumab. The receptors were sampled from a human donor with classical Hodgkin lymphoma. Each CDR3 is given with its conserved first and last residue. A D gene is named only where the DNA matches it firmly. Clone size is not always given. Where it is, it says once, few, many or a class for expanded clones.

j_call v_call clone_size d_call cdr3_aa cdr3_nt
TRBJ2-1 TRBV30 once - CAWSVLRPHNEQFF TGTGCCTGGAGTGTACTTCGTCCCCACAATGAGCAGTTCTTC
TRBJ1-1 TRBV7-9 few - CASSSRAGGNTEAFF TGTGCCAGCAGCTCGCGGGCTGGCGGCAACACTGAAGCTTTCTTT
TRBJ1-6 TRBV15 once TRBD1 CATSSGQAPSPLHF TGTGCCACCAGCAGCGGACAGGCACCCTCACCCCTCCACTTT
TRBJ2-5 TRBV14 once - CASSLGPSVGETQYF TGTGCCAGCAGCCTCGGGCCCAGCGTCGGGGAGACCCAGTACTTC
TRBJ1-1 TRBV18 - TRBD1 CASSSIGQGKAFF TGTGCCAGCTCATCCATAGGACAGGGAAAAGCTTTCTTT
TRBJ2-5 TRBV18 - TRBD2 CASSPGGGLETQYF TGTGCCAGCTCACCGGGGGGAGGGCTCGAGACCCAGTACTTC
TRBJ2-1 TRBV27 - - CASSLFAGATEQFF TGTGCCAGCAGTTTATTTGCAGGGGCTACTGAGCAGTTCTTC
TRBJ1-3 TRBV28 - - CASRLPDAPSSGNTIYF TGTGCCAGCAGGCTTCCCGACGCACCTAGCTCTGGAAACACCATATATTTT
TRBJ2-1 TRBV5-5 - TRBD2 CASSSRTRYYNEQFF TGTGCCAGCAGCTCCAGGACTAGATACTACAATGAGCAGTTCTTC
TRBJ2-7 TRBV7-9 - - CASSSPLGEQYF TGTGCCAGCAGCTCGCCCCTGGGGGAGCAGTACTTC
TRBJ1-5 TRBV6-6 - - CASSQKGGLGNQPQHF TGTGCCAGCAGTCAAAAAGGGGGATTAGGCAATCAGCCCCAGCATTTT
TRBJ2-7 TRBV5-1 - - CASSRDFGEQYF TGCGCCAGCAGCAGGGACTTTGGCGAGCAGTACTTC
TRBJ1-4 TRBV18 - - CASSPRLQINEKLFF TGTGCCAGCTCACCACGTTTGCAGATCAATGAAAAACTGTTTTTT
TRBJ2-1 TRBV11-3 - - CASSFGGDRNEQFF TGTGCCAGCAGCTTTGGGGGAGACAGGAATGAGCAGTTCTTC
TRBJ1-2 TRBV10-3 - - CAIRPPGDRGGYTF TGTGCCATCAGGCCTCCGGGGGACCGGGGTGGCTACACCTTC
TRBJ2-2 TRBV7-9 - TRBD2 CASSSVAVAGGTGELFF TGTGCCAGCAGCTCCGTGGCGGTAGCGGGAGGCACCGGGGAGCTGTTTTTT
TRBJ1-2 TRBV19 - - CASSIGWGASGYTF TGTGCCAGTAGTATTGGATGGGGCGCTTCGGGCTACACCTTC
TRBJ1-1 TRBV11-3 - - CASSLGIRAEAFF TGTGCCAGCAGCTTAGGAATCCGAGCTGAAGCTTTCTTT
TRBJ1-3 TRBV28 - - CASRNHAGTSGNTIYF TGTGCCAGCAGGAACCATGCAGGGACGTCTGGAAACACCATATATTTT
TRBJ2-7 TRBV6-5 - TRBD2 CASRRREDYEQYF TGTGCCAGCAGGAGGCGGGAGGACTACGAGCAGTACTTC
TRBJ2-7 TRBV6-5 - - CGSGVTRGEQYF TGCGGCAGTGGGGTAACTAGGGGCGAGCAGTACTTC
TRBJ2-7 TRBV15 - TRBD1 CATSREVRGSYEQYF TGTGCCACCAGCAGAGAGGTCAGGGGGTCCTACGAGCAGTACTTC
TRBJ1-4 TRBV21-1 - - CASSVPEGDTNEKLFF TGTGCCAGCAGCGTCCCCGAGGGCGATACTAATGAAAAACTGTTTTTT
TRBJ1-5 TRBV28 - - CASGRLEGRLGVNQPQHF TGTGCCAGCGGGCGATTGGAGGGGAGGCTAGGGGTCAATCAGCCCCAGCATTTT
TRBJ1-5 TRBV6-1 - - CASSEGTHAGGGMRQPQHF TGTGCCAGCAGTGAAGGGACCCACGCGGGCGGGGGGATGCGACAGCCCCAGCATTTT
TRBJ1-6 TRBV5-4 - TRBD1 CASREVQGNSPLHF TGTGCCAGCAGGGAAGTACAGGGGAATTCACCCCTCCACTTT
TRBJ2-1 TRBV6-5 - - CASSYRFGNEQFF TGTGCCAGCAGTTACAGGTTCGGCAATGAGCAGTTCTTC
TRBJ2-7 TRBV19 - TRBD2 CASSISGSDYEQYF TGTGCCAGTAGTATTAGCGGGAGTGATTACGAGCAGTACTTC
TRBJ1-2 TRBV6-1 - - CASSERAGSRLSF TGTGCCAGCAGTGAACGGGCAGGGAGTCGTCTCAGCTTC
TRBJ2-6 TRBV7-2 - - CASSLATGFSGANVLTF TGTGCCAGCAGCTTAGCTACGGGGTTCTCTGGGGCCAACGTCCTGACTTTC
TRBJ2-5 TRBV13 - - CASSSLRQGGETQYF TGTGCCAGCAGCTCCTTAAGGCAGGGCGGAGAGACCCAGTACTTC
TRBJ2-2 TRBV18 once TRBD1 CASLSGTANTGELFF TGTGCCAGCTTATCCGGGACAGCGAACACCGGGGAGCTGTTTTTT
TRBJ2-5 TRBV29-1 - - CSAVRGETQYF TGCAGCGCCGTGAGGGGTGAGACCCAGTACTTC
TRBJ2-1 TRBV9 - TRBD2 CASSETSANEQFF TGTGCCAGCAGTGAGACTAGCGCTAATGAGCAGTTCTTC
TRBJ1-1 TRBV29-1 - - CSVDPGIGAFF TGCAGCGTTGACCCGGGAATTGGAGCTTTCTTT
TRBJ2-1 TRBV7-9 - TRBD2 CASSLTGLVDALSYNEQFF TGTGCCAGCAGCTTGACGGGACTAGTTGATGCCCTCTCCTACAATGAGCAGTTCTTC